Here is one T cell receptor (beta chain) with its context. These data originate in a study of cytomegalovirus exposure and HLA in healthy donors. This PCR relied on a set of 60 Vbeta primers and 13 Jbeta primers. Authors' analysis steps: In a later analysis, the count reached tens of millions of unique TCR beta chains, with around 10 million shared. TCRdb keeps only in-frame clones here, not all; method: immunoSEQ multiplex PCR. The DNA gave D and trimming, while V, J and clone size come from that table. The profile shows about 220,000 clones, approximately 70% of them singletons. Sequences were obtained from PBMCs. The receptor comes from a woman aged 30 to 39 in good health and CMV-seronegative.

In nucleotides, the CDR3 is TGTGCCATCAGTGAACCCGGGACAGGGCGCAACGGGGAGCTGTTTTTT. It encodes CAISEPGTGRNGELFF. The gene calls are TRBV10-3 and TRBJ2-2; 9 nucleotides match TRBD1. This CDR3 has 16 residues. Germline lookup yields CDR1 ENHRY and CDR2 SYGVKD. Trimming cost V 3 bases and J 7 bases; bases outside gene matches: 9.